This passage covers 10 T cell receptor beta chains from one sample sequenced in a study of blood T cell repertoires in COVID-19. Using immunoSEQ multiplex PCR, the repertoire was profiled, and TCRdb retains in-frame clones only, with some absent. The repertoire holds roughly 280,000 clones, around 80% seen once, with around 4% in the top ten. The source material was peripheral blood. Receptors were obtained from a man between 60 and 75 years old with acute or convalescent COVID-19.

The rearrangement links TRBV14 to TRBJ2-1, with 12 positions matching TRBD2. Germline trimming cut 2 bases from V and 7 bases from J; bases unmatched to any gene: 3. Germline CDR1 SGHDN, CDR2 FVKESK. The CDR3 is made up of 15 amino acids. CDR3 nucleotide sequence: TGTGCCAGCAGCCAATGGACTAGCGGGGAAAATGAGCAGTTCTTC. It translates to CASSQWTSGENEQFF.

The chain couples TRBV14 to TRBJ2-1; 12 nucleotides align to TRBD2. The CDR3 is 15 amino acids. Losses at the gene ends were 4 bases for V and 7 bases for J; bases not matched to a gene: 5. Germline V gives CDR1 SGHDN, CDR2 FVKESK. CDR3 DNA: TGTGCCAGCAGCCTTCGGACTAGCGGGAAAAATGAGCAGTTCTTC. Amino acid sequence: CASSLRTSGKNEQFF.

The V call is TRBV6-1, the J call TRBJ1-6; TRBD1 might be the D (5 bases). V lost 0 bases and J 8 bases, leaving 11 bases between the germline ends. This CDR3 is 15 amino acids long. CDR1 MNHNS and CDR2 SASEGT come from the germline V gene. The CDR3 spells CASSEAGQGHSPLHF. The CDR3 DNA follows: TGTGCCAGCAGTGAAGCGGGGCAGGGCCATTCACCCCTCCACTTT.

To note about this clone: The sample contains more than one DNA sequence encoding this CDR3. The J gene is TRBJ1-5, the V gene TRBV18, with 8 nucleotides matching TRBD1. This CDR3 region has 15 residues. Germline lookup yields CDR1 KGHSH and CDR2 LQKENI. Trimming at V came to 3 bases and at J to 4 bases, leaving 5 bases not matched to a gene. The CDR3 is CASSPGQGGNQPQHF. The DNA of the CDR3 is TGTGCCAGCTCACCCGGACAGGGAGGGAATCAGCCCCAGCATTTT.

The genes are TRBV12-3 or TRBV12-4 and TRBJ1-6; D is undetermined. This CDR3 is built from 13 residues. V was pared by 6 bases and J by 10 bases, with 13 bases between. Here the CDR3 reads CASSTLEDSPLHF. The CDR3 DNA is TGTGCCAGCAGCACCTTGGAGGACTCACCCCTCCACTTT.

In this sample, this clone turned up once. The V and J genes are TRBV19 and TRBJ1-2; D uncertain. Between the trimmed V and J ends, which lost 4 bases and 8 bases, there was a span of 14 bases. The germline CDR1 and CDR2 sequences are LNHDA and SQIVND (reference sequence). The CDR3 length is 13 residues. The CDR3 sequence: CASSTSLTRGYTF. As DNA, the CDR3 is TGTGCCAGTAGTACCTCCTTGACACGAGGCTACACCTTC.

V gene TRBV2 combines with J gene TRBJ2-5, with a tentative D call TRBD2 (5 bases). Germline lookup yields CDR1 SNHLY and CDR2 FYNNEI. This CDR3 comprises 17 residues. V lost 3 bases and J lost 5, with 22 bases in between. The CDR3 nucleotides read TGTGCCAGCAGTGAGTTTGGGAGCACGGTCATCGGGGAGACCCAGTACTTC. Amino acid sequence: CASSEFGSTVIGETQYF.

Points on this clone: Germline and junction disagree at one end, which may indicate a read error. The V call is TRBV19, the J call TRBJ1-1, with 7 bases identical to TRBD1. The germline V gene encodes CDR1 LNHDA and CDR2 SQIVND (reference sequence). CDR3 length: 15 amino acids. Here the CDR3 DNA reads TGTACCAGTAAACGGACAGGCTCATCGAACACTGAAGCTTTCTTT. Residues: CTSKRTGSSNTEAFF.

The genes are TRBV28 and TRBJ1-1; D gene unclear. Germline CDR1 MDHEN, CDR2 SYDVKM. The CDR3 has 12 amino acids. The V gene lost 3 bases and the J gene lost 4 bases, with 6 bases spanning the gap. DNA of the CDR3: TGTGCCAGCAGTTTGGTGAGCACTGAAGCTTTCTTT. Protein product: CASSLVSTEAFF.

The V gene is TRBV7-8, the J gene TRBJ2-7; 7 bases are a match to TRBD2. CDR3 length equals 18 residues. Germline CDR1 is SGHVS and CDR2 is FQNEAQ. V lost 5 bases and J lost 0; bases outside the gene matches: 16. CDR3 bases: TGTGCCAGCAGCCGGGGCGCTGGGGGGGGGTCCGGCTCCTACGAGCAGTACTTC. Protein sequence: CASSRGAGGGSGSYEQYF.